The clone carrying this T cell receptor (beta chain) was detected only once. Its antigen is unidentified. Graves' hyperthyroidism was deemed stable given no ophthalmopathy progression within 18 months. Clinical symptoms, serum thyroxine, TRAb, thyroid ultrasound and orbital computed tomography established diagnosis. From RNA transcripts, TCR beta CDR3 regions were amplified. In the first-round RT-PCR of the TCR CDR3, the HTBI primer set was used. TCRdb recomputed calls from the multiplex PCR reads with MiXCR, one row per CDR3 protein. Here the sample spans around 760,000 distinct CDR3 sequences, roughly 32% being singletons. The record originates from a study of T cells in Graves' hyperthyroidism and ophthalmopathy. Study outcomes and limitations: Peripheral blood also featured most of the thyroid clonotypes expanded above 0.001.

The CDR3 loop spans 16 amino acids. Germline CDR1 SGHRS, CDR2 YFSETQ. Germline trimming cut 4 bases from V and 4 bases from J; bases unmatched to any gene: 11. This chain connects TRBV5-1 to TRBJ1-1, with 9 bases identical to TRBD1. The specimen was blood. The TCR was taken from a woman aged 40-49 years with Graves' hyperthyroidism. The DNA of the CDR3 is TGCGCCAGCAGCCGGGGGGACAGGGCGGTGGGCACTGAAGCTTTCTTT. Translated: CASSRGDRAVGTEAFF.